What follows are 16 T cell receptor beta chains derived from one specimen sequenced in a study of blood T cell repertoires in COVID-19. Clones were sequenced by immunoSEQ multiplex PCR, and TCRdb holds only the in-frame ones, with some missing. The repertoire holds 80,000 to 100,000 clones, with around 67% as singletons. Input material: peripheral blood. These receptor sequences come from a man between 65 and 85 years old with COVID-19, enrolled during active disease.

CDR3: CASSSQGFTGELFF. In DNA, the CDR3 is TGCGCCAGCAGTAGTCAGGGGTTCACCGGGGAGCTGTTTTTT. The rearrangement joins TRBV5-1 to TRBJ2-2, with a weak D call TRBD1 (6 bases). The CDR3 extends over 14 amino acids. In germline, CDR1 is SGHRS, CDR2 YFSETQ. Trimming left V 5 bases short and J 4 bases short, with 12 bases between.

This chain links TRBV4-1 with TRBJ2-5, with TRBD1 as a possible D gene (6 bases). The CDR3 is 15 amino acids. The V gene's germline CDR1 is MGHRA and CDR2 YSYEKL. Deletions cut 0 bases from V and 5 bases from J, with 13 bases between. The CDR3: CASSQDFRQGETQYF. DNA for the CDR3: TGCGCCAGCAGCCAAGACTTCAGGCAGGGGGAGACCCAGTACTTC.

V and J are TRBV28 and TRBJ1-2, with 11 bases identical to TRBD1. The V gene end was trimmed by 7 bases and the J gene end by 4 bases; junction bases not matched to a gene: 5. CDR3 size: 14 residues. Germline CDR1 reads MDHEN; CDR2 reads SYDVKM. CDR3 sequence (DNA): TGTGCCAGCACTAGGACAGGGGGCTTCTATGGCTACACCTTC. This encodes CASTRTGGFYGYTF.

The V gene is TRBV21-1, the J gene TRBJ2-2; TRBD1, the D gene given by the table, was not confirmed from the DNA. TRBV21-1 represents a pseudogene. This CDR3 is 19 amino acids long. The CDR3 DNA follows: TGTGCCAGCAGCGACGGGACAGGGGGCCTCATATCCCAACCAGGGGAGCTGTTTTTT. Amino acid sequence: CASSDGTGGLISQPGELFF.

This rearrangement joins TRBV13 to TRBJ1-3; no definite D call. The germline V gene encodes CDR1 PRHDT and CDR2 FYEKMQ (reference sequence). V dropped 5 bases and J dropped 0 bases, with 14 bases sitting between them. This CDR3 spans 16 amino acids. This CDR3 is CASSPGDLHSGNTIYF. The CDR3 DNA reads TGTGCCAGCAGCCCCGGAGATCTGCACTCTGGAAACACCATATATTTT.

V usage is TRBV7-3 and J usage is TRBJ2-5; D uncertain. Trimming took off 5 bases at V and 2 bases at J, with 9 bases between the two ends. The CDR3 has 13 residues. Germline V gene lookup returns CDR1 SGHTA and CDR2 FQGTGA. CDR3 protein: CASSQAPQETQYF. The CDR3 coding sequence is TGTGCCAGCAGCCAGGCCCCACAAGAGACCCAGTACTTC.

This clone has a handful of counts. The chain carries TRBV19 and TRBJ2-2; perhaps TRBD2 as D (7 bases). The CDR3 has 15 residues. Trimming left V 2 bases short and J 7 bases short, with 14 bases between. From germline, CDR1 is LNHDA and CDR2 SQIVND (reference sequence). DNA for the CDR3: TGTGCCAGTAGTATACAGGGAGGGGACATCGGGGAGCTGTTTTTT. It specifies CASSIQGGDIGELFF. The variable domain in full, completed from reference TRBV19 and TRBJ2-2, reads DGGITQSPKYLFRKEGQNVTLSCEQNLNHDAMYWYRQDPGQGLRLIYYSQIVNDFQKGDIAEGYSVSREKKESFPLTVTSAQKNPTAFYLCASSIQGGDIGELFFGEGSRLTVL.

This chain uses TRBV28 with TRBJ2-1, with D possibly TRBD2 on 6 matching bases. The germline V gene encodes CDR1 MDHEN and CDR2 SYDVKM. V lost 6 bases and J 10 bases, leaving 13 bases between the germline ends. The CDR3 covers 12 residues. CDR3 in amino acids: CASSPLRGEQFF. The CDR3 DNA follows: TGTGCCAGCAGCCCCTTACGGGGGGAGCAGTTCTTC.

This sequence joins TRBV7-9 and TRBJ2-5; possibly TRBD2 for D (6 bases). The CDR3 spans 15 residues. Trimming shortened V by 5 bases and J by 6 bases, and 19 bases separated the two germline ends. CDR1 SEHNR and CDR2 FQNEAQ come from the germline V gene (reference sequence). CDR3 protein: CASSTNLGGRQTQYF. The CDR3 coding sequence is TGTGCCAGCAGCACTAACCTGGGGGGTAGACAGACCCAGTACTTC.

V is TRBV3-1 (or the pseudogene TRBV3-2) and J is TRBJ2-1; 10 positions match TRBD2. Germline CDR1 reads LGHDT; CDR2 reads YNNKEL (reference sequence). This CDR3 comprises 16 residues. The J segment lost 0 bases and the V segment lost 4 bases, leaving 3 bases of the junction unmatched. The CDR3 nucleotides are TGTGCCAGCAGCCGACTAGCGGGTAGCTCCTACAATGAGCAGTTCTTC. Protein sequence: CASSRLAGSSYNEQFF.

This chain connects TRBV18 to TRBJ1-1; TRBD1 might be the D (5 bases). This CDR3 contains 18 residues. Germline V lookup: CDR1 KGHSH, CDR2 LQKENI. V was pared by 0 bases and J by 1 base, with 18 bases between. This CDR3 reads CASSPPNQGLSGNTEAFF. In DNA form, the CDR3 reads TGTGCCAGCTCACCACCGAACCAGGGACTTTCCGGGAACACTGAAGCTTTCTTT.

This clone has more than one count but fewer than ten. This sequence joins TRBV6-2 or TRBV6-3 and TRBJ2-7; perhaps TRBD2 as D (6 bases). The V gene's germline CDR1 is MNHEY and CDR2 SVGEGT. The CDR3 sequence is 16 residues long. Trimming removed 5 bases at V and 4 bases at J, with 21 bases between. The CDR3 nucleotides are TGTGCCAGCAGTCCCCCACTAGCTGGGAGGAATTACGAGCAGTACTTC. It codes for CASSPPLAGRNYEQYF.

The V and J genes are TRBV2 and TRBJ2-2; 7 nucleotides align to TRBD1. The CDR3 length is 16 residues. Trimming at V came to 4 bases and at J to 6 bases, leaving 11 bases not matched to a gene. The germline V gene encodes CDR1 SNHLY and CDR2 FYNNEI. For the CDR3, the DNA is TGTGCCAGCAGTGTTGTCACAGGGGCTTCGGCCGGGGAGCTGTTTTTT. Amino acid sequence: CASSVVTGASAGELFF.

In this sample, this clone turned up a few times. The chain uses TRBV18 and TRBJ2-7; TRBD2 matches at 8 bases. Germline CDR1 reads KGHSH; CDR2 reads LQKENI. V was pared by 2 bases and J by 4 bases, with 7 bases of the junction left unmatched. The CDR3 has 15 residues. The CDR3 DNA follows: TGTGCCAGCTCACCATACGGGACTAGTACTTACGAGCAGTACTTC. Amino acids: CASSPYGTSTYEQYF.

The chain has TRBV5-4 and TRBJ1-5, with 7 nucleotides matching TRBD1. Trimming at V came to 4 bases and at J to 4 bases, leaving 8 bases not matched to a gene. Germline lookup yields CDR1 SGHNT and CDR2 YYREEE (reference sequence). This CDR3 region has 15 residues. For the CDR3, the DNA is TGTGCCAGCAGCCGGGGGACAGAAACTAATCAGCCCCAGCATTTT. Translated, it gives CASSRGTETNQPQHF. Full variable domain (rest looked up from reference TRBV5-4 and TRBJ1-5): ETGVTQSPTHLIKTRGQQVTLRCSSQSGHNTVSWYQQALGQGPQFIFQYYREEENGRGNFPPRFSGLQFPNYSSELNVNALELDDSALYLCASSRGTETNQPQHFGDGTRLSIL.

The J gene is TRBJ2-5, the V gene TRBV11-3; 8 nucleotides match TRBD2. Germline V lookup: CDR1 SGHNT, CDR2 YENEEA. The CDR3 is 16 amino acids. V dropped 2 bases and J dropped 2; count of bases not matched to a gene: 7. CDR3 sequence (DNA): TGTGCCAGCAGCTTATCCTTGACTAGCGCGCAAGAGACCCAGTACTTC. Translation: CASSLSLTSAQETQYF.